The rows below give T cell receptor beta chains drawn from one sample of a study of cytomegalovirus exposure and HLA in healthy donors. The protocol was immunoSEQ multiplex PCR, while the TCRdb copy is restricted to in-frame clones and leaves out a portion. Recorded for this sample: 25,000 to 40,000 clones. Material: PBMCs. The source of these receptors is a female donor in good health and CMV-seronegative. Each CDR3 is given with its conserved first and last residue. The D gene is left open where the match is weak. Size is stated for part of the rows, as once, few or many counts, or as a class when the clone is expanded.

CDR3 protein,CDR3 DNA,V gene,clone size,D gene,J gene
CASTTGRESSNQPQHF,TGTGCCAGCACTACAGGGCGAGAGAGTAGCAATCAGCCCCAGCATTTT,TRBV28,.,.,TRBJ1-5
CATSRDPGTGGDEQFF,TGCGCCACCAGCAGAGACCCCGGGACAGGGGGCGATGAGCAGTTCTTC,TRBV15,.,TRBD1,TRBJ2-1
CASSVGRSGGAIDTQYF,TGTGCCAGCAGCGTAGGACGTAGCGGGGGGGCCATAGATACGCAGTATTTT,TRBV9,.,TRBD2,TRBJ2-3
CASSANRGTGDGYTF,TGTGCCAGCAGTGCAAACCGGGGGACAGGGGATGGCTACACCTTC,TRBV6-6,.,TRBD1,TRBJ1-2
CASGSLPLDRASGNTIYF,TGTGCTAGTGGTTCGCTCCCCCTGGACAGGGCCTCTGGAAACACCATATATTTT,TRBV12-5,.,TRBD1,TRBJ1-3
CASSGGTGRGEAFF,TGTGCCAGCAGTGGAGGGACAGGGAGGGGGGAAGCTTTCTTT,TRBV2,.,TRBD1,TRBJ1-1
CASSLVERNTEAFF,TGCGCCAGCAGCCTAGTGGAGAGGAACACTGAAGCTTTCTTT,TRBV4-1,.,.,TRBJ1-1
CASSRGDRANSPLHF,TGCGCCAGCAGCCGTGGGGACAGGGCTAATTCACCCCTCCACTTT,TRBV5-1,.,TRBD1,TRBJ1-6
CASYRGHTEAFF,TGTGCCAGCTACAGGGGGCACACTGAAGCTTTCTTT,TRBV27,.,TRBD1,TRBJ1-1
CASSQEGGGSYNEQFF,TGCGCCAGCAGCCAAGAGGGGGGGGGATCCTACAATGAGCAGTTCTTC,TRBV4-3,.,TRBD2,TRBJ2-1
CASIIGGTSGGIYEQYF,TGCGCCAGCATTATTGGGGGGACTAGCGGGGGCATCTACGAGCAGTACTTC,TRBV10-2,.,TRBD2,TRBJ2-7
CASSRPLSLTRKANQPQHF,TGTGCCAGCAGTCGCCCCTTGAGTCTGACAAGGAAGGCTAATCAGCCCCAGCATTTT,TRBV28,.,.,TRBJ1-5
CASSLRDSGELFF,TGTGCCAGCAGCTTAAGGGACAGCGGGGAGCTGTTTTTT,TRBV7-3,.,TRBD1,TRBJ2-2
CASSVRGAGRSGANVLTF,TGTGCCAGCAGCGTACGCGGGGCAGGGAGATCTGGGGCCAACGTCCTGACTTTC,TRBV9,.,.,TRBJ2-6
CASSLRQTSTSGPEQYF,TGTGCCAGCAGCTTGAGACAAACTTCGACTAGCGGTCCTGAGCAGTACTTC,TRBV5-5,.,TRBD2,TRBJ2-7
CASSGGRGAGEQFF,TGTGCCAGCAGTGGCGGCAGGGGGGCCGGTGAGCAGTTCTTC,TRBV2,.,.,TRBJ2-1
CSAGRVADTQYF,TGCAGCGCTGGGCGGGTGGCAGATACGCAGTATTTT,TRBV29-1,.,.,TRBJ2-3
CSVISGWETQYF,TGCAGCGTTATTAGCGGCTGGGAGACCCAGTACTTC,TRBV29-1,.,.,TRBJ2-5
CATHTNGQGTNTEAFF,TGTGCCACACATACTAACGGACAGGGGACTAACACTGAAGCTTTCTTT,TRBV28,.,TRBD1,TRBJ1-1
CASSQPDRNNQPQHF,TGCGCCAGCAGCCAACCCGACAGGAACAATCAGCCCCAGCATTTT,TRBV4-1,.,.,TRBJ1-5
CSVERGKSTEAFF,TGCAGCGTTGAAAGGGGGAAAAGCACTGAAGCTTTCTTT,TRBV29-1,.,.,TRBJ1-1
CASSSADRGNTEAFF,TGTGCCAGCAGCTCCGCGGACAGGGGGAACACTGAAGCTTTCTTT,TRBV7-8,.,TRBD1,TRBJ1-1
CASRPGSGNTIYF,TGCGCCAGCAGACCAGGGTCTGGAAACACCATATATTTT,TRBV10-2,.,.,TRBJ1-3
CASSGLAGNTGELFF,TGTGCCAGCAGCGGACTAGCGGGGAACACCGGGGAGCTGTTTTTT,TRBV6-5,.,TRBD2,TRBJ2-2
CASSTNRGSRSPLHF,TGTGCCAGCAGCACGAACAGGGGGTCCCGTTCACCCCTCCACTTT,TRBV6-6,.,TRBD1,TRBJ1-6
CASSSDRLSTGELFF,TGTGCCAGCAGCTCTGACAGGCTTAGCACCGGGGAGCTGTTTTTT,TRBV7-6,.,.,TRBJ2-2
CASSNRQGVTEAFF,TGTGCCAGCAGCAACCGACAGGGGGTGACTGAAGCTTTCTTT,TRBV5-4,.,TRBD1,TRBJ1-1
CASSPINQPQHF,TGTGCCAGCAGCCCTATAAACCAGCCCCAGCATTTT,TRBV28,.,.,TRBJ1-5
CASSFPGQGTYEQYF,TGTGCCAGTAGTTTCCCGGGACAGGGAACCTACGAGCAGTACTTC,TRBV19,.,TRBD1,TRBJ2-7
CASSYGGANRNEQFF,TGTGCCAGCAGCTACGGGGGGGCCAATCGCAATGAGCAGTTCTTC,TRBV11-3,.,TRBD2,TRBJ2-1
CASSMASGDYNEQFF,TGTGCCAGTAGTATGGCTAGCGGGGACTACAATGAGCAGTTCTTC,TRBV19,.,TRBD2,TRBJ2-1
CASSHLTREKLFF,TGCGCCAGCAGCCACCTGACTCGTGAAAAACTGTTTTTT,TRBV4-1,.,.,TRBJ1-4
CASSPQGDSYEQYF,TGTGCCAGCTCACCCCAGGGGGACTCCTACGAGCAGTACTTC,TRBV18,.,TRBD1,TRBJ2-7
CASRLTFSGRAHLNTEAFF,TGTGCCAGCAGGTTAACCTTTTCCGGCAGGGCCCATCTGAACACTGAAGCTTTCTTT,TRBV7-3,.,.,TRBJ1-1
CASSVVSGRYNEQFF,TGTGCCAGCAGCGTAGTCAGCGGGAGATACAATGAGCAGTTCTTC,TRBV9,.,TRBD2,TRBJ2-1
CSVGDRGDTEAFF,TGCAGCGTCGGCGACAGGGGAGACACTGAAGCTTTCTTT,TRBV29-1,.,TRBD1,TRBJ1-1
CASSFQGGVSGYTF,TGTGCCAGCAGCTTTCAGGGGGGCGTCTCTGGCTACACCTTC,TRBV5-5,.,TRBD1,TRBJ1-2
CASSEAGGTDTQYF,TGTGCCAGCAGTGAAGCGGGGGGCACAGATACGCAGTATTTT,TRBV6-4,.,TRBD2,TRBJ2-3
CASSSGQRNSPLHF,TGTGCCAGCAGCTCGGGACAGAGGAATTCACCCCTCCACTTT,TRBV7-9,.,TRBD1,TRBJ1-6
CASSSNGGLVNEQFF,TGCGCCAGCAGCTCGAACGGGGGACTAGTGAATGAGCAGTTCTTC,TRBV5-1,.,TRBD2,TRBJ2-1
CASSETGTGILYGTDTQYF,TGCGCCAGCAGTGAAACCGGGACAGGTATCCTTTATGGCACAGATACGCAGTATTTT,TRBV10-1,.,TRBD1,TRBJ2-3
CASTSTGRYEQYF,TGTGCCAGCACCTCTACAGGCCGCTACGAGCAGTACTTC,TRBV11-3,.,.,TRBJ2-7
CASSIGRLAGETGELFF,TGTGCCAGTAGTATCGGTCGACTAGCGGGGGAGACCGGGGAGCTGTTTTTT,TRBV19,.,TRBD2,TRBJ2-2
CASNSQSDRASSYEQYF,TGTGCCAGCAACTCTCAATCGGACAGGGCGAGCTCCTACGAGCAGTACTTC,TRBV2,.,TRBD1,TRBJ2-7
CASSDSGGGARDTQYF,TGTGCCAGCAGTGACTCCGGCGGGGGGGCCAGAGATACGCAGTATTTT,TRBV6-4,medium-sized,TRBD2,TRBJ2-3
CASSQDGAEPRNTEAFF,TGTGCCAGCAGCCAAGATGGGGCGGAGCCCCGGAACACTGAAGCTTTCTTT,TRBV4-2,.,.,TRBJ1-1
CASSIVLLLGQGDNQPQHF,TGTGCCAGTAGTATTGTTCTTTTACTGGGACAGGGAGACAATCAGCCCCAGCATTTT,TRBV19,.,TRBD1,TRBJ1-5